The clone carrying this T cell receptor beta chain was recorded only once. One end of the junction varies from germline; a read error may be responsible. This specimen comes from a study of blood T cell repertoires in COVID-19. Measured with immunoSEQ multiplex PCR; TCRdb has only the in-frame clones, and not every one. The sample yields some 310,000 clones, 80% to 90% seen once. Germline-derived CDR1 and CDR2 are MNHEY and SVGAGI. The CDR3 extends over 15 amino acids. The sequenced sample was peripheral blood. The source is a man aged 50-60 years with active or convalescent COVID-19. This chain uses TRBV6-5 with TRBJ2-2; D is ambiguous. The CDR3 spells CASRYSRISTGELFF. In DNA form, the CDR3 reads TGTGCCAGCAGGTACTCCCGAATCAGCACCGGGGAGCTGTTTTTT.